One and the same sample provided the 20 T cell receptor beta chains below, sequenced in a study of response to subunit inactivated influenza vaccine. TCRdb reprocessed the RT-PCR reads with MiXCR, giving one entry per CDR3 protein. The table shows 150,000 to 200,000 distinct CDR3 sequences, with more than 10% occurring only once. The sample also formed part of further work on T cells expressing NK-cell markers. That publication notes: TCR beta cDNA was generated via 5'RACE template switching incorporating UMIs.

Sequencing was performed on CD8+ T cells sorted from PBMCs, taken roughly 12 days after vaccination. Receptors were obtained from a man aged 45-65 years who received an inactivated influenza vaccine.

This clonotype turned up a few times. V usage is TRBV5-6 and J usage is TRBJ2-5; D is uncertain. CDR3 size: 13 residues. The V end was cut by 6 bases, the J end by 5 bases, with 14 bases between. In germline, CDR1 is SGHDT, CDR2 YYEEEE. CDR3 sequence (DNA): TGTGCCAGCACCCACGGGCTGGGGGAGACCCAGTACTTC. Translated, it gives CASTHGLGETQYF.

This chain's CDR3 is CASSQEMAIVGRDKNIQYF. Written as DNA, the CDR3 is TGTGCCAGCAGCCAAGAGATGGCGATCGTAGGCCGAGACAAAAACATTCAGTACTTC. The genes are TRBV3-1 and TRBJ2-4; D is undetermined. Trimming removed 0 bases from V and 3 bases from J, with 21 bases in between. Germline loops: CDR1 LGHDT, CDR2 YNNKEL (reference sequence). CDR3 length equals 19 residues.

The rearrangement joins TRBV25-1 to TRBJ1-1, with D perhaps matching TRBD1 (6 bases). Trimming stripped 8 bases from V and 1 base from J, with 11 bases between. Germline-derived CDR1 and CDR2 are MGHDK and SYGVNS. CDR3 length: 13 residues. The CDR3 DNA reads TGTGCCAGCGGGGGGCGGCCGAACACTGAAGCTTTCTTT. Its protein is CASGGRPNTEAFF.

The gene calls are TRBV15 and TRBJ2-3; 9 nucleotides line up with TRBD2. This CDR3 comprises 17 residues. The V gene's germline CDR1 is LNHNV and CDR2 YYDKDF (reference sequence). V lost 0 bases and J lost 2; bases outside the gene matches: 6. The CDR3 DNA reads TGTGCCACCAGCAGAGATCTGCGGGAGGGCCTCACAGATACGCAGTATTTT. Translating it yields CATSRDLREGLTDTQYF.

The table lists this clonotype with many counts. The gene calls are TRBV29-1 and TRBJ1-1; perhaps TRBD1 as D (6 bases). CDR3 length: 13 amino acids. Trimming took off 6 bases at V and 2 bases at J, with 13 bases between the two ends. Looked up from germline, CDR1 is SQVTM and CDR2 is ANQGSEA. The CDR3 region has the DNA TGCAGCGTCCAAGGGGGGACAAACACTGAAGCTTTCTTT. Translated: CSVQGGTNTEAFF. Using reference TRBV29-1 and TRBJ1-1 for the parts outside the CDR3, the full variable domain is SAVISQKPSRDICQRGTSLTIQCQVDSQVTMMFWYRQQPGQSLTLIATANQGSEATYESGFVIDKFPISRPNLTFSTLTVSNMSPEDSSIYLCSVQGGTNTEAFFGQGTRLTVV.

The chain joins TRBV25-1 to TRBJ2-7; the D call may be TRBD1 or TRBD2 (5 bases each). This CDR3 has 12 residues. Germline values: CDR1 MGHDK, CDR2 SYGVNS. The V end lost 6 bases, the J end lost 6 bases, and 12 bases lay between the germline ends. The CDR3 here is CASSWGSGEQYF. In DNA form, the CDR3 reads TGTGCCAGCAGCTGGGGGTCTGGCGAGCAGTACTTC.

Remarks on this clonotype: At one end the junction does not follow the germline gene, possibly because of a read error. This chain links TRBV7-9 with TRBJ2-5, with TRBD2 as a possible D gene (6 bases). The germline V gene has CDR1 SEHNR and CDR2 FQNEAQ (reference sequence). The length of the CDR3 is 13 residues. CDR3 in amino acids: CASGLVSGETQYF. The CDR3 nucleotides read TGTGCCAGCGGTCTGGTGTCGGGGGAGACCCAGTACTTT.

The sample holds a few counts of this clonotype. V and J are TRBV7-9 and TRBJ2-2; D tentatively fits TRBD1 or TRBD2 (5 bases each). Germline CDR1 SEHNR, CDR2 FQNEAQ (reference sequence). V dropped 5 bases and J dropped 4 bases, with 11 bases sitting between them. The CDR3 runs 14 residues. CDR3 loop: CASSESGTTGELFF. CDR3 sequence (DNA): TGTGCCAGCAGCGAATCAGGGACCACCGGGGAGCTGTTTTTT.

The V gene is TRBV30, the J gene TRBJ2-1; TRBD1 is a possible D gene (5 bases). This CDR3 comprises 16 residues. The V and J ends lost 0 bases and 2 bases respectively, with 14 bases between them. Germline CDR1 is GTSNPN and CDR2 is SVGIG (reference sequence). DNA of the CDR3: TGTGCCTGGAGTGTCGGCGCAGGGCGAACCTACAATGAGCAGTTCTTC. Protein product: CAWSVGAGRTYNEQFF.

The V gene is TRBV15, the J gene TRBJ1-4; the match to TRBD1 covers 8 bases. Germline CDR1 reads LNHNV; CDR2 reads YYDKDF (reference sequence). The length of the CDR3 is 18 residues. Unmatched junction bases numbered 7, after V lost 1 base and J lost 0 bases. The CDR3 coding sequence is TGTGCCACCAGCAGAGCGCAGGGGGCATCTGCAACTAATGAAAAACTGTTTTTT. Protein: CATSRAQGASATNEKLFF.

This clonotype was counted only a few times. The CDR3 loop is CASSLGSGGNEQFF. The CDR3 DNA reads TGTGCCAGCAGCTTAGGTAGTGGGGGCAATGAGCAGTTCTTC. This rearrangement joins TRBV7-2 to TRBJ2-1, with D perhaps TRBD1 or TRBD2 (5 bases each). Trimming took 1 base from V and 6 from J, leaving 10 bases between them. Germline CDR1 SGHTA, CDR2 FQGNSA. CDR3 size: 14 residues.

This clonotype was found a few times. The chain joins TRBV2 to TRBJ2-1; TRBD2 matches at 11 bases. From germline, CDR1 is SNHLY and CDR2 FYNNEI. This CDR3 is 15 amino acids long. J gave up 4 bases and V 7 bases, and 6 bases lay outside the gene matches. The CDR3 sequence is CASMFSGGAYNEQFF. The CDR3 bases are TGTGCCAGCATGTTTAGCGGGGGGGCGTACAATGAGCAGTTCTTC.

As DNA, the CDR3 is TGTGCCAGCAGCCAAGCTAGGACAGGCTTAAACACTGAAGCTTTCTTT. It codes for CASSQARTGLNTEAFF. The V call is TRBV4-2, the J call TRBJ1-1; 7 bases are a match to TRBD1. Trimming at V came to 1 base and at J to 2 bases, leaving 7 bases not matched to a gene. CDR1 is LGHNA and CDR2 is YNFKEQ in the germline V gene. This CDR3 spans 16 amino acids.

This clonotype appeared many times. V gene TRBV12-3 or TRBV12-4 combines with J gene TRBJ2-1; no firm D call. The CDR3 length is 13 residues. V lost 3 bases, J lost 4 bases, and 7 bases lay in between. CDR3 coding DNA: TGTGCCAGCAGTTTGTCACTTTACAATGAGCAGTTCTTC. This encodes CASSLSLYNEQFF.

The V call is TRBV2, the J call TRBJ2-1; TRBD2 matches 12 bases. Germline V gene sequence: CDR1 SNHLY, CDR2 FYNNEI. The CDR3 has 17 amino acids. V lost 7 bases and J lost 2; bases outside the gene matches: 9. CDR3 residues: CASKETSGRGTYNEQFF. Here the CDR3 DNA reads TGTGCCAGCAAAGAGACTAGCGGGAGAGGTACCTACAATGAGCAGTTCTTC.

The J gene is TRBJ1-2, the V gene TRBV11-2; the D gene is possibly TRBD1 (6 bases). Looked up from germline, CDR1 is SGHAT and CDR2 is FQNNGV. V lost 3 bases and J 4 bases, leaving 12 bases between the germline ends. The CDR3 totals 14 residues. DNA for the CDR3: TGTGCCAGCAGCTTCGGGGGGCCGGGCTATGGCTACACCTTC. This codes for CASSFGGPGYGYTF.

The chain is built from TRBV30 and TRBJ2-1; D might be TRBD2 (6 bases). V shed 2 bases and J shed 9 bases, with 17 bases lying between them. Germline V lookup: CDR1 GTSNPN, CDR2 SVGIG (reference sequence). This CDR3 is 14 amino acids long. Written as DNA, the CDR3 is TGTGCCTGGAGTAGAGATGCGGGATTTAGTGAGCAGTTCTTC. Amino acids: CAWSRDAGFSEQFF.

The chain employs TRBV9 and TRBJ1-1; possible D gene TRBD1, 5 bases. The germline gives CDR1 SGDLS, CDR2 YYNGEE. The CDR3 covers 14 residues. Trimming stripped 0 bases from V and 6 bases from J, with 12 bases between. The CDR3 spells CASSVEGAWAEAFF. DNA of the CDR3: TGTGCCAGCAGCGTAGAAGGGGCCTGGGCTGAAGCTTTCTTT.

The chain is built from TRBV4-1 and TRBJ2-2, with 9 bases matching TRBD1. CDR1 and CDR2 from the germline V gene are MGHRA and YSYEKL. V shed 5 bases, J shed 7 bases, and the junction held 5 bases outside the gene matches. This CDR3 has 14 amino acids. The CDR3 reads CASSFGQGFGELFF. The CDR3 DNA sequence: TGCGCCAGCAGCTTCGGACAGGGGTTCGGGGAGCTGTTTTTT.

This clonotype was counted only a few times. The chain links TRBV7-6 to TRBJ2-1; 8 bases fit TRBD1. With V trimmed by 5 bases and J by 3 bases, 6 bases remained unmatched. This CDR3 comprises 15 residues. The germline V gene has CDR1 SGHVS and CDR2 FNYEAQ. CDR3 coding DNA: TGTGCCAGCAGCAAAAGACAGGGGTACTACAATGAGCAGTTCTTC. Translated, it gives CASSKRQGYYNEQFF.